A selection of T cell receptor beta chains follows, all from one sample in a study of blood T cell repertoires in COVID-19. Generated by immunoSEQ multiplex PCR, the TCRdb table keeps only in-frame clones and is missing some. The table lists about 150,000 clones, around 82% of them singletons. Sequencing was done on a sample of peripheral blood. The receptors originated from a human donor in a cohort sampled during active COVID-19. Both conserved end residues are part of each CDR3. The D gene is left open where the match is weak. Size values are once, few and many counts, or a class for expanded clones, and some rows have none.

j_call v_call d_call clone_size cdr3_nt cdr3_aa
TRBJ1-5 TRBV19 TRBD1 NA TGTGCCAGCAAGTCGACAGGGGTCTGGAGCAATCAGCCCCAGCATTTT CASKSTGVWSNQPQHF
TRBJ1-1 TRBV5-5 NA NA TGTGCCAGCAGCCACAGGGACGATACTGAAGCTTTCTTT CASSHRDDTEAFF
TRBJ2-5 TRBV5-1 NA NA TGCGCCAGCAGCTCAACATTGGAGACCCAGTACTTC CASSSTLETQYF
TRBJ2-3 TRBV19 TRBD2 NA TGTGCCAGTAGTCCTGCCATGGGAGGGAGAGGCACAGATACGCAGTATTTT CASSPAMGGRGTDTQYF
TRBJ2-3 TRBV24-1 TRBD1 NA TGTGCCACCAGTGATTCCTCTCGGGACAGAGGTCGGAATACGCAGTATTTT CATSDSSRDRGRNTQYF
TRBJ2-1 TRBV3-1/TRBV3-2 TRBD2 NA TGTGCCAGCAGCGAACGGGGGGGCGGGAGCTGGAATGAGCAGTTCTTC CASSERGGGSWNEQFF
TRBJ1-2 TRBV7-2 TRBD1 NA TGTGCCAGCAGTCCTGGACAGGTCTATGGCTACACCTTC CASSPGQVYGYTF
TRBJ2-5 TRBV11-3 TRBD2 NA TGTGCCAGCAGCCCCAGGGACTATGGGGAGACCCAGTACTTC CASSPRDYGETQYF
TRBJ1-1 TRBV19 NA NA TGTGCCAGTAGTATAGGAGAGATAACTGAAGCTTTCTTT CASSIGEITEAFF
TRBJ2-5 TRBV4-3 NA NA TGCGCCAGCAGCCCCAACCCTGCGACAGTACAAGAGACCCAGTACTTC CASSPNPATVQETQYF
TRBJ2-2 TRBV12-3/TRBV12-4 TRBD2 NA TGTGCCAGCAAGCGGGAGGCCGGGGAGCTGTTTTTT CASKREAGELFF
TRBJ1-2 TRBV5-5 NA NA TGTGCCAGCAGTCTCCGGGGGACCTATGGCTACACCTTC CASSLRGTYGYTF
TRBJ2-1 TRBV11-3 TRBD2 NA TGTGCCAGCAGCGGCGTTAGCGGGATCTACAATGAGCAGTTCTTC CASSGVSGIYNEQFF
TRBJ1-2 TRBV19 TRBD1 once TGTGCCAGTAGCCACCGGCCGGGACAGTTAAGACAGGTATATGGCTACACCTTC CASSHRPGQLRQVYGYTF
TRBJ2-1 TRBV11-3 TRBD1 NA TGTGCCAGCAGGACAGGGGGCGCCGCGAATGAGCAGTTCTTC CASRTGGAANEQFF
TRBJ2-5 TRBV4-3 NA NA TGCGCCACCAATTGCGGTCGGAGGTACCAAGAGACCCAGTACTTC CATNCGRRYQETQYF
TRBJ2-3 TRBV29-1 TRBD1 NA TGCAGCGGCCGGCGTGGACAGGTTATCAACGTAGACACAGATACGCAGTATTTT CSGRRGQVINVDTDTQYF
TRBJ1-1 TRBV29-1 NA NA TGCAGCGTTTGGGAGGGGCATACTGAAGCTTTCTTT CSVWEGHTEAFF
TRBJ2-2 TRBV2 NA NA TGTGCCAGCAGGCGGTCGGGGGGCCGTACGAACACCGGGGAGCTGTTTTTT CASRRSGGRTNTGELFF
TRBJ1-3 TRBV23-1 NA NA TGCGCCAGCAGTCAGAATTTGGCTTCTGGAAACACCATATATTTT CASSQNLASGNTIYF
TRBJ2-1 TRBV9 TRBD2 NA TGTGCCAGCAGCCCTCCGGGACTAGGCAATGAGCAGTTCTTC CASSPPGLGNEQFF
TRBJ1-4 TRBV5-8 NA once TGTGCCAGCAGCTTGGAGACAGCAACTAATGAAAAACTGTTTTTT CASSLETATNEKLFF
TRBJ2-1 TRBV9 NA NA TGTGCCAGCAGCCCAGCCCCAGGTAATGAGCAGTTCTTC CASSPAPGNEQFF
TRBJ2-2 TRBV4-1 TRBD1 NA TGCGCCAGCAGCCTACAACCGGGACAGGGTCGTTACACCGGGGAGCTGTTTTTT CASSLQPGQGRYTGELFF
TRBJ1-3 TRBV6-6 NA NA TGTGCCAGCAGCCGGAGCTCTGGAAACACCATATATTTT CASSRSSGNTIYF
TRBJ2-4 TRBV27 TRBD2 NA TGTGCCAGCAGTCCGATGGGCGGGGGGGCCAAAAACATTCAGTACTTC CASSPMGGGAKNIQYF
TRBJ2-2 TRBV27 NA NA TGTGCCAGCAGTTTACAGGTTAGGGGCACCGGGGAGCTGTTTTTT CASSLQVRGTGELFF
TRBJ1-2 TRBV7-9 NA NA TGTGCCAGCAATTCGCGCCGGAACAGCTATGGCTACACCTTC CASNSRRNSYGYTF
TRBJ2-3 TRBV4-3 NA NA TGCGCCAGCAGCCAAGATCGGCGGTATACGCAGTATTTT CASSQDRRYTQYF
TRBJ2-1 TRBV5-1 NA NA TGCGCCAGCAGCTTGGCCTTGGAGAATGAGCAGTTCTTC CASSLALENEQFF
TRBJ2-7 TRBV29-1 NA NA TGCAGCGTTGATGACAGCGCCTACGAGCAGTACTTC CSVDDSAYEQYF
TRBJ1-4 TRBV5-6 NA NA TGTGCCAGCAGCAGCGGACCCTTACCTGCAACTAATGAAAAACTGTTTTTT CASSSGPLPATNEKLFF
TRBJ1-1 TRBV2 NA once TGTGCCAGCAGCGGACAGCCCGTGAACACTGAAGCTTTCTTT CASSGQPVNTEAFF
TRBJ1-2 TRBV5-6 TRBD1 NA TGTGCCAGCATCCAAGGGACAGTCCGTATGAGCGGCTACACCTTC CASIQGTVRMSGYTF
TRBJ2-4 TRBV13 NA NA TGTGCCAGCAGCTTAAATTGGGGGGGGCTGGCCAAAAACATTCAGTACTTC CASSLNWGGLAKNIQYF
TRBJ1-3 TRBV19 NA NA TGTGCCAGTAGTATAGGGGGCATCTCTGGAAACACCATATATTTT CASSIGGISGNTIYF
TRBJ1-6 TRBV3-1/TRBV3-2 NA NA TGTGCCAGCAGCCCAACGGGGGCCTATAATTCACCCCTCCACTTT CASSPTGAYNSPLHF
TRBJ1-2 TRBV5-6 NA few TGTGCCAGCAGCACGGACACCTATGGCTACACCTTC CASSTDTYGYTF
TRBJ1-5 TRBV19 NA NA TGTGCCAGTAGTATATGGGTCGGGGGCAATCAGCCCCAGCATTTT CASSIWVGGNQPQHF
TRBJ2-1 TRBV27 NA NA TGTGCCAGCAGTAGTACTAGTCCCTACAATGAGCAGTTCTTC CASSSTSPYNEQFF
TRBJ1-1 TRBV7-2 TRBD1 NA TGTGCCAGCAGCCTGGGACAGGGTACTGAAGCTTTCTTT CASSLGQGTEAFF
TRBJ1-4 TRBV3-1/TRBV3-2 NA NA TGTGCCAGCAGCCTTCTCGGGACTGCGAATGAAAAACTGTTTTTT CASSLLGTANEKLFF
TRBJ2-1 TRBV5-1 TRBD2 NA TGCGCCAGCAGCCCCGGGACTAGCCCCTACAATGAGCAGTTCTTC CASSPGTSPYNEQFF
TRBJ2-3 TRBV6-1 NA NA TGTGCCAGCAGTGAAGCGTTGGCAAGCACAGATACGCAGTATTTT CASSEALASTDTQYF
TRBJ1-2 TRBV12-3/TRBV12-4 NA NA TGTGCCAGCAGAGTCGGGACATCCTATGGCTACACCTTC CASRVGTSYGYTF
TRBJ1-4 TRBV29-1 NA NA TGCAGCGTTGGGCCAGATCCTTTAGAAAAACTGTTTTTT CSVGPDPLEKLFF
TRBJ1-1 TRBV11-3 NA NA TGTGCCAGCAGCTTAGTGGGGGGGAAGAACACTGAAGCTTTCTTT CASSLVGGKNTEAFF
TRBJ2-2 TRBV5-4 TRBD2 NA TGTGCCAGCAGCTTGCGGACTAGCGGGAGCGGCGGGGAGCTGTTTTTT CASSLRTSGSGGELFF
TRBJ1-3 TRBV6-5 TRBD1 NA TGTGCCAGCAGTTTCACGACAGGGATCTCTGGAAACACCATATATTTT CASSFTTGISGNTIYF
TRBJ1-3 TRBV12-5 NA few TGTGCTAGTGGGGCGGACTACTCTGGAAACACCATATATTTT CASGADYSGNTIYF
TRBJ2-3 TRBV5-4 NA NA TGTGCCAGCAGCTTGGCCGGACGTGTGGGGCCAGATACGCAGTATTTT CASSLAGRVGPDTQYF
TRBJ1-2 TRBV28 NA once TGTGCCAGCAGGGACAGCTTCTACACCTTC CASRDSFYTF
TRBJ1-4 TRBV7-9 NA few TGTGCCAGCAGCCTAAACGTTGAAAAACTGTTTTTT CASSLNVEKLFF
TRBJ1-2 TRBV14 NA once TGTGCCAGCAGCCAGGTCGGCTATGGCTACACCTTC CASSQVGYGYTF
TRBJ1-2 TRBV5-4 TRBD1 NA TGTGCCAGCACCCTGGACAGGGCGGGCTATGGCTACACCTTC CASTLDRAGYGYTF
TRBJ2-3 TRBV19 NA NA TGTGCCAGTAGTGCACAGGACCTTAGCACAGATACGCAGTATTTT CASSAQDLSTDTQYF
TRBJ1-1 TRBV24-1 TRBD1 NA TGTGCCACCACACAGACAGGGTACACTGAAGCTTTCTTT CATTQTGYTEAFF
TRBJ2-7 TRBV7-8 NA NA TGTGCCAGCAGCTTAGACCGGGTCTACGAGCAGTACTTC CASSLDRVYEQYF
TRBJ1-4 TRBV4-1 TRBD1 NA TGCGCCAGCAGCAACGCCGGGACAGCAACTAATGAAAAACTGTTTTTT CASSNAGTATNEKLFF